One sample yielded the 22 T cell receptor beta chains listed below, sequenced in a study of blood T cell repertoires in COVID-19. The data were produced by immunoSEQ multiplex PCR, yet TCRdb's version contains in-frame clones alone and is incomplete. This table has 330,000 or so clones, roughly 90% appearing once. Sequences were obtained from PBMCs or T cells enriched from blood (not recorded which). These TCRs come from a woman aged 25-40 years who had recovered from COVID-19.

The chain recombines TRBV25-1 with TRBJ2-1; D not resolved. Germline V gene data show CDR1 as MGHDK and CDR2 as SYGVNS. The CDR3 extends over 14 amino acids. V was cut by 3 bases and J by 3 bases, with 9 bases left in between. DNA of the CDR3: TGTGCCAGCAGTGACATAGGAGACTACAATGAGCAGTTCTTC. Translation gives CASSDIGDYNEQFF.

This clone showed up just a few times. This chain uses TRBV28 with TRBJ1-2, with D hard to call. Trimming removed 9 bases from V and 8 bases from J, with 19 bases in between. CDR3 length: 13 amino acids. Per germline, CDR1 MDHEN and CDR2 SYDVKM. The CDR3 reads CASWERQYGGYTF. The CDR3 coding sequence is TGTGCCAGTTGGGAGCGCCAGTACGGGGGCTACACCTTC.

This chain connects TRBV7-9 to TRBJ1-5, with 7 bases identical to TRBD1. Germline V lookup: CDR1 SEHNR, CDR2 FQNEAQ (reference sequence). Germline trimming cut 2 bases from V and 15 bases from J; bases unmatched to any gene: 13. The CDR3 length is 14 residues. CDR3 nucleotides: TGTGCCAGCAGCTTATCTAACGCCGGGACAGTTCGGCATTTT. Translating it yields CASSLSNAGTVRHF.

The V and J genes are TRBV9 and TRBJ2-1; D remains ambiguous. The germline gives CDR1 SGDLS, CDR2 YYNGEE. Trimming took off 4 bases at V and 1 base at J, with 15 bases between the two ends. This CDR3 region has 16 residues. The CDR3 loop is CASSFDSYNSYNEQFF. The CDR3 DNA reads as TGTGCCAGCAGCTTCGATAGCTACAATTCCTACAATGAGCAGTTCTTC.

CDR3 DNA: TGTGCCAGCAGTCTAGCGGGGGGGCCTGAGACCCAGTACTTC. Amino acid sequence: CASSLAGGPETQYF. The rearrangement uses TRBV28 and TRBJ2-5; 12 nucleotides align to TRBD2. Per the germline V gene, CDR1 is MDHEN and CDR2 is SYDVKM. This CDR3 contains 14 residues. J lost 5 bases, V lost 5 bases, and 3 bases had no gene match.

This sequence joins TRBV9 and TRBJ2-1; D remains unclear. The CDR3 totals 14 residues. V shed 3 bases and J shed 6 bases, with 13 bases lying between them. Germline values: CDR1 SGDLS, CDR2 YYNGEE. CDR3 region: CASSDRSGANEQFF. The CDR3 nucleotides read TGTGCCAGCAGCGACCGGAGTGGCGCCAATGAGCAGTTCTTC.

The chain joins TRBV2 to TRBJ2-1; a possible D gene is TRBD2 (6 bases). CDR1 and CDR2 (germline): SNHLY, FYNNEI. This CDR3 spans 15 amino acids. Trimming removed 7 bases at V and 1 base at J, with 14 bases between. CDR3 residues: CASKPGRGSYNEQFF. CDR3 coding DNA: TGTGCCAGCAAACCAGGGCGGGGTTCCTACAATGAGCAGTTCTTC.

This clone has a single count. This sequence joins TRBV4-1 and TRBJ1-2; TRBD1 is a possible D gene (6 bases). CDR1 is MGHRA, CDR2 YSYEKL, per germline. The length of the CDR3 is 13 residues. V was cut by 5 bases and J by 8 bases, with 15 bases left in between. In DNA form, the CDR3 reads TGCGCCAGCAGCTACATAAAAGGGGGAGGCTACACCTTC. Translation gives CASSYIKGGGYTF.

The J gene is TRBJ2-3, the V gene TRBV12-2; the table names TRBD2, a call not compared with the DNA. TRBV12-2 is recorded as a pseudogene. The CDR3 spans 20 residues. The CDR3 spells CASLNGGGRCSPLPTDTQYF. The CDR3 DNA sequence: TGTGCAAGTCTCAATGGGGGGGGACGCTGCTCCCCACTCCCCACAGATACGCAGTATTTT.

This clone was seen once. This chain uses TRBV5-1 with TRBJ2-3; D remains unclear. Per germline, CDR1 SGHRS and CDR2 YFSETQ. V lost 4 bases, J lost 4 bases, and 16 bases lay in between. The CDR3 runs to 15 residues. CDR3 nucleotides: TGCGCCAGCAGCATGGACGCACACGGGTCAGATACGCAGTATTTT. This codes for CASSMDAHGSDTQYF.

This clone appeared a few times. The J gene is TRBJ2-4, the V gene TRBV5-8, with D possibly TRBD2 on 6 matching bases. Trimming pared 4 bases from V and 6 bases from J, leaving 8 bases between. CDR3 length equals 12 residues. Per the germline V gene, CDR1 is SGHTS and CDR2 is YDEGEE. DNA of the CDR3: TGTGCCAGCAGCGGAGCGGGAAACATTCAGTACTTC. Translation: CASSGAGNIQYF.

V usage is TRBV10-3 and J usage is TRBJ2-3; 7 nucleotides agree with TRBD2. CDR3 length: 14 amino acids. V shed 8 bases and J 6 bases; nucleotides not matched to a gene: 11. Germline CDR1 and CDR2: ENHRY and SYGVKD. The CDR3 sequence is CAIAEGRDLDTQYF. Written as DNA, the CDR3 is TGTGCCATCGCGGAAGGGAGGGATCTTGATACGCAGTATTTT.

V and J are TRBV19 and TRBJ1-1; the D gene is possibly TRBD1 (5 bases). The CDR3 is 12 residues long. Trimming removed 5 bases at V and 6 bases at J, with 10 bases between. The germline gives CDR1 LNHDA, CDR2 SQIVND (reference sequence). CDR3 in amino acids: CASSAGIAEAFF. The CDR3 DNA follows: TGTGCCAGTAGTGCAGGGATCGCTGAAGCTTTCTTT.

CDR3 in DNA: TGTGCCAGCAGGGGACTACTTTACAATGAGCAGTTCTTC. Residues: CASRGLLYNEQFF. This chain connects TRBV27 to TRBJ2-1; 7 nucleotides align to TRBD2. The CDR3 extends over 13 amino acids. Germline V lookup: CDR1 MNHEY, CDR2 SMNVEV (reference sequence). V was clipped by 6 bases and J by 4 bases; unmatched bases: 3.

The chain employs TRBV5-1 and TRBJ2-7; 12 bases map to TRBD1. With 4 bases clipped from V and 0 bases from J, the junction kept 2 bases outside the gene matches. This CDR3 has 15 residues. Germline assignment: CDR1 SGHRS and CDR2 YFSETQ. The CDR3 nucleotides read TGCGCCAGCAGCGGGGGACAGGGGGCCTCCTACGAGCAGTACTTC. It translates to CASSGGQGASYEQYF.

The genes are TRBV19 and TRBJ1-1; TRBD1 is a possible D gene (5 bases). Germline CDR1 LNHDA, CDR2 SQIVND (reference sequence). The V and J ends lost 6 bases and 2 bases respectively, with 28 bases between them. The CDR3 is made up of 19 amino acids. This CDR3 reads CASRPRLRIRDRLNTEAFF. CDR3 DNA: TGTGCCAGTAGACCCCGCCTAAGAATACGAGACAGATTAAACACTGAAGCTTTCTTT.

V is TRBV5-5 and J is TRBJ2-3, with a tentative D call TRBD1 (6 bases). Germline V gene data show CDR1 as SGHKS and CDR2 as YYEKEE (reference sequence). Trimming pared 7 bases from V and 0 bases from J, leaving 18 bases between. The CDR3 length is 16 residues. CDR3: CASGQGLHSSTDTQYF. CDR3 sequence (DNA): TGTGCCAGCGGGCAGGGGCTACACTCTAGCACAGATACGCAGTATTTT.

CDR3 coding DNA: TGTGCCAGCAGCCAACGGACAGGGGAGGCAGAGACCCAGTACTTC. Translation gives CASSQRTGEAETQYF. This sequence joins TRBV9 and TRBJ2-5, with TRBD1 identical over 9 bases. J was trimmed by 4 bases and V by 4 bases; bases with no gene match: 8. The CDR3 is made up of 15 amino acids. The germline gives CDR1 SGDLS, CDR2 YYNGEE.

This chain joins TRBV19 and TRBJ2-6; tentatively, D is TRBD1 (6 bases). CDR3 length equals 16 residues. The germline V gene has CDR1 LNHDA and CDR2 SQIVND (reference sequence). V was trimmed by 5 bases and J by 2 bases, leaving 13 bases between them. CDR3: CASSRYRVTGANVLTF. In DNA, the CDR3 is TGTGCCAGTAGTCGTTACAGGGTAACTGGGGCCAACGTCCTGACTTTC.

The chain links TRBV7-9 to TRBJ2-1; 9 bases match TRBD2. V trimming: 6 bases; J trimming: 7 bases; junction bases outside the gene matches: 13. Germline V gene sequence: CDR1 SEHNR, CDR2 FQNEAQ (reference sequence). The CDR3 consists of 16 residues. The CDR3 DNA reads TGTGCCAGCAGGGAAGGCGGCGGGAGGGCCGGAAATGAGCAGTTCTTC. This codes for CASREGGGRAGNEQFF.

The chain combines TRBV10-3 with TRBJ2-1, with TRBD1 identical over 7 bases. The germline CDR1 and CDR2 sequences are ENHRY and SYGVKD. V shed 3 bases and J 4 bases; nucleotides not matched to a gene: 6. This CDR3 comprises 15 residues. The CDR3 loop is CAISDLGRGYNEQFF. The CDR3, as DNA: TGTGCCATCAGTGATTTAGGCAGGGGGTACAATGAGCAGTTCTTC.

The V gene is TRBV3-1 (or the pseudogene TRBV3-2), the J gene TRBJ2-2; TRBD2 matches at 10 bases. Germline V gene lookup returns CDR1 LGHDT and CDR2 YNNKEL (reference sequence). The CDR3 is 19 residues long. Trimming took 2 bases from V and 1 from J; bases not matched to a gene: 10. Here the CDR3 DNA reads TGTGCCAGCAGCCAACGGGGGCTAGCGGGAGTAAAGAACACCGGGGAGCTGTTTTTT. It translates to CASSQRGLAGVKNTGELFF.